The T cell receptor (beta chain) described here comes from a study of T cell responses to AZD1222 COVID-19 vaccine. This clone was counted a few times. As yet, its antigen is unknown. Libraries were prepared by immunoSEQ multiplex PCR; TCRdb keeps only in-frame clonotypes and omits some of them. This table has about 69,000 clones, around four fifths appearing once. Study results and caveats: The donor cohort was predominantly white British with a female majority, and clonal diversity may have been underestimated. The study found vaccine-associated CD4 TCRs spanning spike, dominant at 160-218 and 743-854.

CDR1 and CDR2 (germline): SGHRS, YFSETQ. The length of the CDR3 is 16 residues. V was clipped by 3 bases and J by 1 base, with 16 bases between them. The source is an adult who received the AZD1222 COVID-19 vaccine. The rearrangement joins TRBV5-1 to TRBJ1-1; D perhaps matches TRBD1 (5 bases). The material sequenced was peripheral blood, taken 28 days after the second AZD1222 dose. The CDR3 is CASSSLGEGPNTEAFF. The CDR3 region has the DNA TGCGCCAGCAGCTCGTTAGGGGAGGGGCCGAACACTGAAGCTTTCTTT.